This is a list of T cell receptor beta chains from one sample in a study of control samples from healthy donors and cancer patients. The repertoire was sequenced with immunoSEQ multiplex PCR; TCRdb's copy has only in-frame clones and lacks some. The repertoire has around 130,000 clones, around nine tenths of them found once; the top ten carry around 10%. Sequenced material: blood. The source of these receptors is a young man in good health. Each CDR3 is given with its conserved first and last residue. Fields, in order: J gene, clone size, V gene, D gene, CDR3 DNA, CDR3 protein. The D gene is left open where the match is weak. Size is omitted from some rows. Given values are once, few, many or a class for expanded clones.

J: TRBJ1-5
size: NA
V: TRBV6-5
D: NA
DNA: TGTGCCAGCAGTTCCATGACAGGCAACAATCAGCCCCAGCATTTT
CDR3: CASSSMTGNNQPQHF

J: TRBJ1-2
size: NA
V: TRBV20-1
D: TRBD1
DNA: TGCAGTGATGGGGGACAGCAATTC
CDR3: CSDGGQQF

J: TRBJ2-3
size: NA
V: TRBV24-1
D: NA
DNA: TGTGCCACCAGTGATTCGGGGAGGACAGCGGCTTTCACAGATACGCAGTATTTT
CDR3: CATSDSGRTAAFTDTQYF

J: TRBJ2-5
size: NA
V: TRBV30
D: NA
DNA: TGTGCCTGGAACACAAAGGGGTTACAAGAGACCCAGTACTTC
CDR3: CAWNTKGLQETQYF

J: TRBJ2-1
size: NA
V: TRBV24-1
D: NA
DNA: TGTGCCACCGGGCACGGACAAATTTACAATGAGCAGTTCTTC
CDR3: CATGHGQIYNEQFF

J: TRBJ1-1
size: NA
V: TRBV6-5
D: NA
DNA: TGTGCCAGCAGGAACCAAGGGGAGGCTTTCTTT
CDR3: CASRNQGEAFF

J: TRBJ1-1
size: NA
V: TRBV2
D: NA
DNA: TGTGCCAGCAGTGAAGAGGGAACCACTGAAGCTTTCTTT
CDR3: CASSEEGTTEAFF

J: TRBJ1-2
size: NA
V: TRBV24-1
D: NA
DNA: TGTGCCACCAGTGATCCCCGTCGGGGCCTCTATGGCTACACCTTC
CDR3: CATSDPRRGLYGYTF

J: TRBJ2-5
size: NA
V: TRBV18
D: NA
DNA: TGTGCCAGCTCACCAGACAGTAAAGAGACCCAGTACTTC
CDR3: CASSPDSKETQYF

J: TRBJ2-5
size: NA
V: TRBV30
D: NA
DNA: TGTGCCTGGAGTGGGGGATACGAGACCCAGTACTTC
CDR3: CAWSGGYETQYF

J: TRBJ2-1
size: NA
V: TRBV6-5
D: NA
DNA: TGTGCCAGCAGTTACTCAATTGCTTGGGAGGAGCAGTTCTTC
CDR3: CASSYSIAWEEQFF

J: TRBJ1-1
size: NA
V: TRBV12-3/TRBV12-4
D: NA
DNA: TGTGCCAGCAGTTGGGGGACCCACCTGAGCGCTTTCTTT
CDR3: CASSWGTHLSAFF

J: TRBJ1-1
size: NA
V: TRBV10-3
D: TRBD1
DNA: TGTGCCATCAGACAGGGGTGGTGGAACACTGAAGCTTTCTTT
CDR3: CAIRQGWWNTEAFF

J: TRBJ2-5
size: NA
V: TRBV6-1
D: NA
DNA: TGTGCCAGCCGAAATTCGGCGCAAGAGACCCAGTACTTC
CDR3: CASRNSAQETQYF

J: TRBJ1-4
size: NA
V: TRBV30
D: TRBD1
DNA: TGTGCCTGGACCGGGACAGGGAGGGGTGAAAAACTGTTTTTT
CDR3: CAWTGTGRGEKLFF

J: TRBJ1-5
size: NA
V: TRBV19
D: TRBD1
DNA: TGTGCCAGTAGTCGACAGGGATCCAATCAGCCCCAGCATTTT
CDR3: CASSRQGSNQPQHF

J: TRBJ2-1
size: NA
V: TRBV6-2/TRBV6-3
D: NA
DNA: TGTGCCAGCAGTTACAGGGTTCATGAGCAGTTCTTC
CDR3: CASSYRVHEQFF

J: TRBJ1-2
size: once
V: TRBV24-1
D: NA
DNA: TGTGCCACCAGTGATTTGCACGTGAATGGCTACACCTTC
CDR3: CATSDLHVNGYTF

J: TRBJ2-3
size: NA
V: TRBV10-2
D: TRBD2
DNA: TGCGCCAGCAGGGATAGCGGGGATTCCACAGATACGCAGTATTTT
CDR3: CASRDSGDSTDTQYF

J: TRBJ1-2
size: NA
V: TRBV6-5
D: TRBD1
DNA: TGTGCCGTCGGACAGGGTGAAGGCTACACCTTC
CDR3: CAVGQGEGYTF

J: TRBJ1-2
size: once
V: TRBV19
D: TRBD1
DNA: TGTGCCAGTGGCAGAGACAGGGATAACTATGGCTACACCTTC
CDR3: CASGRDRDNYGYTF

J: TRBJ1-4
size: NA
V: TRBV15
D: NA
DNA: TGTGCCACCAGCACCAACAGGGTGGCTAATGAAAAACTGTTTTTT
CDR3: CATSTNRVANEKLFF

J: TRBJ1-6
size: NA
V: TRBV18
D: NA
DNA: TGTGCCAGCTCCCGGGACGGCGGAGGAAATTCACCCCTCCACTTT
CDR3: CASSRDGGGNSPLHF

J: TRBJ1-1
size: NA
V: TRBV19
D: TRBD1
DNA: TGTGCCAGTAGCGGACAGGGGGACACTGAAGCTTTCTTT
CDR3: CASSGQGDTEAFF

J: TRBJ1-3
size: NA
V: TRBV18
D: NA
DNA: TGTGCCAGCTCACCATTGGGCAGGGAAGGTGGAAACACCATATATTTT
CDR3: CASSPLGREGGNTIYF

J: TRBJ1-2
size: NA
V: TRBV4-2
D: NA
DNA: TGTGCCAGCAGCCAAGACCTCGGGGCGGGGGCTCACTATGGCTACACCTTC
CDR3: CASSQDLGAGAHYGYTF

J: TRBJ2-3
size: NA
V: TRBV18
D: NA
DNA: TGTGCCAGCTCACCAGTGGGAGATACGCAGTATTTT
CDR3: CASSPVGDTQYF

J: TRBJ1-1
size: medium-sized
V: TRBV5-1
D: NA
DNA: TGCGCCAGCAGCTTATACGAAGGGGCGGACACTGAAGCTTTCTTT
CDR3: CASSLYEGADTEAFF

J: TRBJ1-1
size: NA
V: TRBV5-5
D: NA
DNA: TGTGCCAGCAGCCTGCTCTTAGGATCTAACACTGAAGCTTTCTTT
CDR3: CASSLLLGSNTEAFF

J: TRBJ1-1
size: NA
V: TRBV10-1
D: NA
DNA: TGCGCCAGCAGTGAGAGGGGCACTGAAGCTTTCTTT
CDR3: CASSERGTEAFF

J: TRBJ1-1
size: medium-sized
V: TRBV6-5
D: NA
DNA: TGTGCCAGCCTTAGACTTGGAGGGAACACTGAAGCTTTCTTT
CDR3: CASLRLGGNTEAFF

J: TRBJ1-4
size: NA
V: TRBV30
D: NA
DNA: TGTGCCTGGTCACCCGTCAAAGAAAAACTGTTTTTT
CDR3: CAWSPVKEKLFF

J: TRBJ1-1
size: NA
V: TRBV24-1
D: NA
DNA: TGTGCCACCAGTGATCGGATGAACACTGAAGCTTTCTTT
CDR3: CATSDRMNTEAFF

J: TRBJ2-2
size: NA
V: TRBV21-1
D: NA
DNA: TGTGCCAGCAGCACCGGGACAGGGGCCGGGGAGCTGTTTTTT
CDR3: CASSTGTGAGELFF

J: TRBJ2-2
size: NA
V: TRBV10-2
D: TRBD1
DNA: TGCGCCAGCAGTGGGACAGGGGGCTTGGCCGGGGAGCTGTTTTTT
CDR3: CASSGTGGLAGELFF

J: TRBJ1-1
size: NA
V: TRBV3-1/TRBV3-2
D: TRBD1
DNA: TGTGCCAGCAGCCAGTTCAGGGGGAGGTCGAACACTGAAGCTTTCTTT
CDR3: CASSQFRGRSNTEAFF

J: TRBJ2-3
size: NA
V: TRBV5-1
D: TRBD1
DNA: TGCGCCAGCAGCTTGGGTGGACAGGGAAGCACAGATACGCAGTATTTT
CDR3: CASSLGGQGSTDTQYF

J: TRBJ1-2
size: NA
V: TRBV5-1
D: NA
DNA: TGCGCCAGCAGCATGGGCCAATCGGGAGCCACGGGAGGCTACACCTTC
CDR3: CASSMGQSGATGGYTF

J: TRBJ1-1
size: once
V: TRBV7-8
D: TRBD1
DNA: TGTGCCAGCAGCCGGGGGGGACAGGGTAGGAGTACTGAAGCTTTCTTT
CDR3: CASSRGGQGRSTEAFF

J: TRBJ1-6
size: NA
V: TRBV2
D: NA
DNA: TGTGCCAGCAGTACCGGGACTCTTAATTCACCCCTCCACTTT
CDR3: CASSTGTLNSPLHF

J: TRBJ1-5
size: NA
V: TRBV3-1/TRBV3-2
D: NA
DNA: TGTGCCAGCAGCCAAGATACGGGGGGGAGCAATCAGCCCCAGCATTTT
CDR3: CASSQDTGGSNQPQHF

J: TRBJ1-1
size: NA
V: TRBV19
D: NA
DNA: TGTGCCAGTAGTCGGGGGGGAACGGCGACTGAAGCTTTCTTT
CDR3: CASSRGGTATEAFF

J: TRBJ1-4
size: NA
V: TRBV10-3
D: NA
DNA: TGTGCCATCGGGAACAGGGCTGAAAATGAAAAACTGTTTTTT
CDR3: CAIGNRAENEKLFF

J: TRBJ1-4
size: once
V: TRBV6-1
D: TRBD1
DNA: TGTGCCAGCAGTGAAGCGTGGGGACAGGATTATGAAAAACTGTTTTTT
CDR3: CASSEAWGQDYEKLFF

J: TRBJ2-7
size: NA
V: TRBV11-3
D: NA
DNA: TGTGCCAGCAGCTTCGATGGGTCAGGGATAAGCTCCTACGAGCAGTACTTC
CDR3: CASSFDGSGISSYEQYF

J: TRBJ1-5
size: NA
V: TRBV2
D: NA
DNA: TGTGCCAGCACCGAGGGGCCGGCTGGCAATCAGCCCCAGCATTTT
CDR3: CASTEGPAGNQPQHF

J: TRBJ1-2
size: NA
V: TRBV27
D: NA
DNA: TGTGCCAGCAGTCCTGACAGGCGCCGGGGGAATGGCTACACCTTC
CDR3: CASSPDRRRGNGYTF

J: TRBJ1-5
size: NA
V: TRBV7-6
D: NA
DNA: TGTGCCAGCAGCCCCCTGCCGGGGGCCGAGCAGCCCCAGCATTTT
CDR3: CASSPLPGAEQPQHF

J: TRBJ2-2
size: once
V: TRBV7-7
D: TRBD2
DNA: TGTGCCAGCAGCTTAAGGACTAGCGGGGGCTACACCGGGGAGCTGTTTTTT
CDR3: CASSLRTSGGYTGELFF

J: TRBJ1-4
size: NA
V: TRBV7-9
D: NA
DNA: TGTGCCAGCAGCTCCCAGGGTACTCTTGGGGCTGGTGAAAAACTGTTTTTT
CDR3: CASSSQGTLGAGEKLFF

J: TRBJ1-4
size: NA
V: TRBV12-3/TRBV12-4
D: NA
DNA: TGTGCCAGCAGTTTAGGTGAAAAACTGTTTTTT
CDR3: CASSLGEKLFF

J: TRBJ1-3
size: once
V: TRBV2
D: NA
DNA: TGTGCCAGCAGTGCCCTCGAGGCAGGGGCTGGAAACACCATATATTTT
CDR3: CASSALEAGAGNTIYF